This is a list of T cell receptor beta chains from one sample in a study of identical twins. One entry per CDR3 protein, called by TCRdb with MiXCR from the 5' RACE reads. Of 1.5 million or so distinct CDR3 sequences listed, 25% to 35% are singletons. Sequenced sample: cord blood. These receptors originate from a newborn girl in good health. CDR3s include the opening cysteine and the closing phenylalanine or tryptophan. The D gene is left open where the match is weak. The size entry is marked missing in some rows and otherwise reads once, few, many or a size class.

CDR3 protein,CDR3 DNA,V gene,J gene,D gene,clone size
CASSLAGESNEQFF,TGTGCCAGCAGTCTAGCGGGAGAAAGTAATGAGCAGTTCTTC,TRBV7-2,TRBJ2-1,TRBD2,.
CASSLRIGTSGTDTQYF,TGCGCCAGCAGCTTGAGAATCGGGACTAGCGGGACAGATACGCAGTATTTT,TRBV5-1,TRBJ2-3,TRBD2,many
CASSSQRAQETQYF,TGCGCCAGTTCATCCCAGAGGGCCCAAGAGACCCAGTACTTC,TRBV5-1,TRBJ2-5,.,.
CATSDPSRGQFF,TGTGCCACCAGTGATCCCTCCAGGGGGCAGTTCTTC,TRBV24-1,TRBJ2-1,.,few
CASTVTGTGKTEAFF,TGTGCCAGCACCGTAACCGGGACAGGGAAAACTGAAGCTTTCTTT,TRBV28,TRBJ1-1,TRBD1,few
CASRIAGGLYNEQFF,TGTGCCAGCAGGATAGCGGGAGGGTTATACAATGAGCAGTTCTTC,TRBV6-1,TRBJ2-1,TRBD2,few
CASSAGGESSPLHF,TGTGCCAGCAGTGCAGGGGGCGAGTCTTCACCCCTCCACTTT,TRBV2,TRBJ1-6,TRBD1,few
CSARDSFSYEQYF,TGCAGTGCGAGGGACAGTTTCTCCTACGAGCAGTACTTC,TRBV20-1,TRBJ2-7,TRBD1,.
CSAIQLPVNEQFF,TGCAGTGCTATACAGCTTCCGGTTAATGAGCAGTTCTTC,TRBV20-1,TRBJ2-1,.,.
CASSFNFNLVRLAGGRRFF,TGTGCCAGCAGCTTTAATTTTAATCTTGTTCGACTAGCGGGAGGGCGACGGTTCTTC,TRBV5-6,TRBJ2-1,TRBD2,.
CASSPTRVQISHGYTF,TGTGCCAGCAGCCCGACCAGGGTCCAAATTTCCCATGGCTACACCTTC,TRBV13,TRBJ1-2,.,few